This TCR beta chain originates from a study of technical replicates of blood from several donors (dated by TCRdb to the late 2010s). Receptors were amplified or captured by the immunoSEQ multiplex PCR assay. TCRdb re-hosts the immuneACCESS table, in-frame sequences only. Its copies lack some clones; in the studies checked, an unresolved V gene accounts for under half of them, and the cause for the rest is not known. The sample records more than 75,000 clones, 70% to 90% of which are singletons. About 5.1% of the sample rests with the top ten. V and J are trimmed by 3 bases and 4 bases, and the gene matches miss 11 bases of the junction. CDR1 and CDR2 were assigned from the germline V gene as SGHTS and YDEGEE. The CDR3 starts with the cysteine, ends with the phenylalanine, and has 16 residues. The DNA shown is the 48-base CDR3, in frame from base 1. For this clone: It lacks a known antigen. No base quality values were provided; no much bigger clone lies one nucleotide off.

The sequenced material came from PBMCs. Recombination linked TRBV5-8 to TRBJ2-7, and TRBD1 aligns with 9 junction nucleotides. The clonotype was recovered from a human donor in good health. Some clones in this sample may be carry-over from other donors' samples. The sequenced DNA is TGTGCCAGCAGCTCTAGACCGGGACAGGGAGGTTACGAGCAGTACTTC. Its protein product is CASSSRPGQGGYEQYF.